This TCR beta chain stems from a study of PD-1 blockade in classical Hodgkin lymphoma. A remark on this clone: As yet, its antigen is unknown.

The patients all showed relapse after autologous stem cell transplantation, while their brentuximab vedotin exposure varied. General observations from the study: Reports described newly diagnosed patients as having lower baseline TCR diversity than healthy donors. Complete responders started with a diversity level that resembled newly diagnosed patients at baseline. CD4+ but not CD8+ TCR diversity rose significantly by C4D1.

Assay used: immunoSEQ multiplex PCR; TCRdb lists only in-frame clones, some missing. This sample carries some 31,000 clones, around 67% of them seen once, and the ten largest clones take 13% to 15%. J lost 0 bases, V lost 6 bases, and 3 bases had no gene match. The V gene's germline CDR1 is SNHLY and CDR2 FYNNEI. The CDR3 spans 14 residues. This TCR was recovered from a human donor with classical Hodgkin lymphoma. The specimen was peripheral blood mononuclear cells (PBMCs), collected before the second cycle of nivolumab. V usage is TRBV2 and J usage is TRBJ2-3; 7 bases align to TRBD1. CDR3 amino acids: CASSRDSSTDTQYF. CDR3 bases: TGTGCCAGCAGCCGGGACAGCAGCACAGATACGCAGTATTTT.